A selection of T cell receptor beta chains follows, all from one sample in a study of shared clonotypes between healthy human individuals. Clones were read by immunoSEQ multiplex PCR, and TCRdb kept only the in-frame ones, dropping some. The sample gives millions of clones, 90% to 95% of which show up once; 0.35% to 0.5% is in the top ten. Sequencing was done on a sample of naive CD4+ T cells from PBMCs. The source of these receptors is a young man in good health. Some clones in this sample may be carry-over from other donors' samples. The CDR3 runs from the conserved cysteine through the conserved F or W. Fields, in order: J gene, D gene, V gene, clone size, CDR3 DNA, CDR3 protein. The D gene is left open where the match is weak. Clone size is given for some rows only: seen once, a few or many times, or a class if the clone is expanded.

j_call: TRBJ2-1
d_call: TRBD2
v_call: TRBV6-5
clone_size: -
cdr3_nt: TGTGCCAGCAGCGAACTAGCGGGAACGTACAATGAGCAGTTCTTC
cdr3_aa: CASSELAGTYNEQFF

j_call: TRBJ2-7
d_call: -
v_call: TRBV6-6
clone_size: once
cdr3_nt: TGTGCCAGCAATAGAGGACAAGCCGAGCAGTACTTC
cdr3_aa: CASNRGQAEQYF

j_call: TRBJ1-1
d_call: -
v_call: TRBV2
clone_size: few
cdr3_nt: TGTGCCAGCAGTGACACCATGAACACTGAAGCTTTCTTT
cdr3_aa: CASSDTMNTEAFF

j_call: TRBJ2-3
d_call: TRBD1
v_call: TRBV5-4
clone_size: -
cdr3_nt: TGTGCCAGCAGCTTGGGACAGGGACGCACAGATACGCAGTATTTT
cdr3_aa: CASSLGQGRTDTQYF

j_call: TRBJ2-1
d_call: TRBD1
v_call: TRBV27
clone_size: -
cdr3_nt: TGTGCCAGCACCCTACGGAAGGGGGCCAATGAGCAGTTCTTC
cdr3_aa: CASTLRKGANEQFF

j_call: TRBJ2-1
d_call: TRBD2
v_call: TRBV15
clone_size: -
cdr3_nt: TGTGCCACCAGCGGCTTCCTACTAGCGGGAGGGCCCCGAGAGCAGTTCTTC
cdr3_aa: CATSGFLLAGGPREQFF

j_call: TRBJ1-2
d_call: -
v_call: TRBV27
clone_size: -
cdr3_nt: TGTGCCTGCAGTCTCAGGGGCGGCTATGGCTACACCTTC
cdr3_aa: CACSLRGGYGYTF

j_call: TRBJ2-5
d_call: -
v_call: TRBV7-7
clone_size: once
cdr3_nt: TGTGCCAGCAGCCAAACTCCAGGAGGAGAGACCCAGTACTTC
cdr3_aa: CASSQTPGGETQYF

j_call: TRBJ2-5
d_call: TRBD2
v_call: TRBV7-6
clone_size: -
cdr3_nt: TGTGCCAGCAGCCCGGGACTAGCGGATCAAGAGACCCAGTACTTC
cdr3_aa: CASSPGLADQETQYF

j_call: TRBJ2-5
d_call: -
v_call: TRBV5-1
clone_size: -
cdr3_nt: TGCGCCAGCAGCTTCCCCTCGGCTGAGACCCAGTACTTC
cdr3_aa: CASSFPSAETQYF

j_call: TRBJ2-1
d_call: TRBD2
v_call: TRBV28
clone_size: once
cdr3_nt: TGTGCCAGCAGTACCGTAGCGGGAGTCTCCTACAATGAGCAGTTCTTC
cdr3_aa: CASSTVAGVSYNEQFF

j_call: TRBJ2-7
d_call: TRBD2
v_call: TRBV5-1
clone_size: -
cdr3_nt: TGCGCCAGCAGCTTAGTAGCGGGAGGGGGATACGAGCAGTACTTC
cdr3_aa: CASSLVAGGGYEQYF

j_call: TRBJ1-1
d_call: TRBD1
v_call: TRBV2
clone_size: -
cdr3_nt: TGTGCCAGCAGTGAGGGCAGGGGGAAAGCTTTCTTT
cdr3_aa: CASSEGRGKAFF

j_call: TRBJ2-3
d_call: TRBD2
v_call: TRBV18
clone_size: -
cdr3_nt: TGTGCCAGCTCACCGACTAGCGGGAGAACAGATACGCAGTATTTT
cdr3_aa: CASSPTSGRTDTQYF

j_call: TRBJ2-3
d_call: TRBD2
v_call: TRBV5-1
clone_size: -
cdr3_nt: TGCGCCAGCAGCTTCAAGCGGGAGGGTGAAGATACGCAGTATTTT
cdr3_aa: CASSFKREGEDTQYF

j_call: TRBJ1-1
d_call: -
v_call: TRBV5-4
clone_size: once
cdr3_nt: TGTGCCAGCAGCTTGCCGCGGGCCCTGAACACTGAAGCTTTCTTT
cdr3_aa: CASSLPRALNTEAFF

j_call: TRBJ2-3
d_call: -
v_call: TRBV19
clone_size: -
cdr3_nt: TGTGCCAGTAGTATCCGACAGACCGATACGCAGTATTTT
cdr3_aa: CASSIRQTDTQYF

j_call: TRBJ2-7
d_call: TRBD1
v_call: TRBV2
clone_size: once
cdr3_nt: TGTGCCAGCAGTGGGACAGGGACGGGATCCTACTACGAGCAGTACTTC
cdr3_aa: CASSGTGTGSYYEQYF

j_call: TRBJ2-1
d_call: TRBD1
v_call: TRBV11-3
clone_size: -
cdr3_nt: TGTGCCAGCAGCGGTCCGGGACAGGAGTCCTACAATGAGCAGTTCTTC
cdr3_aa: CASSGPGQESYNEQFF

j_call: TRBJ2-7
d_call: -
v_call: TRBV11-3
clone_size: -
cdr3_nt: TGTGCCAGCGGAAGGGACTCCTACGAGCAGTACTTC
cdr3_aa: CASGRDSYEQYF

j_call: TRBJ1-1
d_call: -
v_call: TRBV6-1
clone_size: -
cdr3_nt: TGTGCCAGCAGTGAACTACAGGGAGAAGCTTTCTTT
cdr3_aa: CASSELQGEAFF

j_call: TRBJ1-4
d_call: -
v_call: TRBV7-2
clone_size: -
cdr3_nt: TGTGCCAGCACCCGAACCAGGGAGGAAAAACTGTTTTTT
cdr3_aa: CASTRTREEKLFF

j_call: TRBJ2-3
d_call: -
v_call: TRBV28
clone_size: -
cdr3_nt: TGTGCCAGCGGAGGGGGCGCAGATACGCAGTATTTT
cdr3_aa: CASGGGADTQYF

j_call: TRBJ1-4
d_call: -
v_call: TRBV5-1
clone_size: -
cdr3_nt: TGCGCCAGCAGCCCAGGCGATCCCGACGTATCTAATGAAAAACTGTTTTTT
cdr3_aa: CASSPGDPDVSNEKLFF

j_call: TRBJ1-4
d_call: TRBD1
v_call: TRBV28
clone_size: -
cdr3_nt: TGTGCCAGCAGTCTGCCCAGGGGGATTAATGAAAAACTGTTTTTT
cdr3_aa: CASSLPRGINEKLFF

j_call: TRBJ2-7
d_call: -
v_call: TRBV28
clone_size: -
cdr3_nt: TGTGCCAGCAGTTTGGTTGGGGGAGGCGAGCAGTACTTC
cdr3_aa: CASSLVGGGEQYF

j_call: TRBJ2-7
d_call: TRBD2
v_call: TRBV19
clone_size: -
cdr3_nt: TGTGCCAGTAGAGAGCGGGAGTTGAGTGGCGAGCAGTACTTC
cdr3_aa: CASRERELSGEQYF